Listed below are T cell receptor beta chains from one sample, sequenced in a study of OX40 agonist ivuxolimab in advanced cancers. Assay: immunoSEQ multiplex PCR; the TCRdb copy retains only in-frame clones and omits some. The sample lists 75,000 to 100,000 clones; about 89% were seen once. The sample in question was CD4+ or CD8+ T cells sorted from blood, obtained in a trial of the OX40 agonist ivuxolimab. The receptors were gathered from an adult with an advanced solid tumor such as melanoma, head and neck, liver or kidney cancer. The CDR3 runs from the conserved cysteine through the conserved F or W. Each record gives: D gene, clone size, V gene, J gene, CDR3 DNA, CDR3 protein. The D gene is left open where the match is weak. The size of a clone is reported for some rows only, either as once, few or many, or as a class for expanded clones.

>.|.|TRBV12-5|TRBJ1-2
TGTGCTAGTGGTTTTGATGGCGGAATCTATGGCTACACCTTC
CASGFDGGIYGYTF
>.|.|TRBV10-2|TRBJ2-7
TGCGCCAGCAGTGCTAGCAGCTACGAGCAGTACTTC
CASSASSYEQYF
>.|.|TRBV7-2|TRBJ1-2
TGTGCCAGCCGTCCGACAGTCAACTATGGCTACACCTTC
CASRPTVNYGYTF
>TRBD1|.|TRBV2|TRBJ2-7
TGTGCCAGCGGACGTCGGACAGGGGGCTTTTACGAGCAGTACTTC
CASGRRTGGFYEQYF
>TRBD2|.|TRBV10-3|TRBJ2-5
TGTGCCGCCAGCCCCGGGACTAGCGGTTTAGAGACCCAGTACTTC
CAASPGTSGLETQYF
>.|.|TRBV25-1|TRBJ1-1
TGTGCCAGTAACAGGGAGGCTGAAGCTTTCTTT
CASNREAEAFF
>.|.|TRBV7-9|TRBJ1-2
TGTGCCAGCAGCTTACAGGCTTCGTACTATGGCTACACCTTC
CASSLQASYYGYTF
>.|.|TRBV27|TRBJ2-6
TGTGCCAGCAGTTTGGTAGGGACGGGGGCCAACGTCCTGACTTTC
CASSLVGTGANVLTF
>.|once|TRBV19|TRBJ1-2
TGTGCCAGTAGTCTTCCCATCGGCGGGGACTATGGCTACACCTTC
CASSLPIGGDYGYTF
>.|.|TRBV7-2|TRBJ1-6
TGTGCCAGCAGCTTACTCCCGGGAGCCCTCCACTTT
CASSLLPGALHF
>.|.|TRBV5-1|TRBJ2-3
TGCGCCAGCAGACGACGACTAGGCACAGATACGCAGTATTTT
CASRRRLGTDTQYF
>.|.|TRBV4-2|TRBJ2-2
TGTGCCAGCAGCCAAGATGCTTCGTGGGGCGGGGAGCTGTTTTTT
CASSQDASWGGELFF
>TRBD1|.|TRBV4-1|TRBJ2-7
TGCGCCAGCAGCCAAGGGACAGGGGCGGGCGAGCAGTACTTC
CASSQGTGAGEQYF
>.|.|TRBV27|TRBJ1-4
TGTGCCAGCAACTTATCCCTCGGGTCGGAGGCAACTAATGAAAAACTGTTTTTT
CASNLSLGSEATNEKLFF
>.|.|TRBV5-1|TRBJ2-7
TGCGCCAGCAGAACGAACTTCGGGACGTCCTCCTACGAGCAGTACTTC
CASRTNFGTSSYEQYF
>.|.|TRBV4-2|TRBJ1-1
TGTGCCAGCAGCCAAGCGGGGGGGCAGACTGAAGCTTTCTTT
CASSQAGGQTEAFF
>TRBD1|.|TRBV9|TRBJ1-2
TGTGCCAGCAGCGTAGCGACAGGGGGCGCGGGCTATGGCTACACCTTC
CASSVATGGAGYGYTF
>.|.|TRBV2|TRBJ1-6
TGTGCCAGCAGTGGGACAGATAATTCACCCCTCCACTTT
CASSGTDNSPLHF
>.|.|TRBV28|TRBJ1-5
TGTGCCAGCAGTTTAGGGGGGGCCATAAATCAGCCCCAGCATTTT
CASSLGGAINQPQHF
>TRBD2|.|TRBV14|TRBJ2-7
TGTGCCAGCAGCCAACCCTGGACAGTAGCGGGAGCCCCCTCTGATTACGAGCAGTACTTC
CASSQPWTVAGAPSDYEQYF
>.|.|TRBV6-5|TRBJ2-7
TGTGCCAGCAGCCCGAGCTCCTACGAGCAGTACTTC
CASSPSSYEQYF
>TRBD2|.|TRBV7-3|TRBJ2-1
TGTGCCAGCAGCTCCGGGACTAGCGGATTATACGGTGAGCAGTTCTTC
CASSSGTSGLYGEQFF
>.|once|TRBV28|TRBJ2-5
TGTGCCAGCAGTGACCCCTTAGCGTACAAAGAGACCCAGTACTTC
CASSDPLAYKETQYF
>TRBD1|once|TRBV5-1|TRBJ1-1
TGCGCCAGCAGCCCCGGACAGGGAGAAACTGAAGCTTTCTTT
CASSPGQGETEAFF
>.|.|TRBV10-3|TRBJ2-7
TGTGCCATCCGTCCAGGGGGGACCCACGAGCAGTACTTC
CAIRPGGTHEQYF
>.|.|TRBV5-4|TRBJ2-3
TGTGCCAGCAGCTTTTGGGGCGTAGATACGCAGTATTTT
CASSFWGVDTQYF
>.|.|TRBV27|TRBJ2-2
TGTGCCAGCAAATCGGAGGGACTGAGGAACACCGGGGAGCTGTTTTTT
CASKSEGLRNTGELFF
>.|.|TRBV19|TRBJ2-7
TGTGCCAGTAGTATCCGCGGGACAGCCACCTACGAGCAGTACTTC
CASSIRGTATYEQYF
>.|once|TRBV28|TRBJ2-7
TGTGCCAGCAGTTTAATTTCCCATTACGAGCAGTACTTC
CASSLISHYEQYF
>.|once|TRBV2|TRBJ1-4
TGTGCCAGCAGTCTCTCGCTCGACAGGCATAATGAAAAACTGTTTTTT
CASSLSLDRHNEKLFF
>.|.|TRBV5-1|TRBJ1-4
TGCGCCAGCAGCCCGAATCCAGGGACTTCTAATGAAAAACTGTTTTTT
CASSPNPGTSNEKLFF
>.|.|TRBV4-2|TRBJ1-1
TGTGCCAGCAGCCAAGTTCTATTCGGGACACCGAGGGACACTGAAGCTTTCTTT
CASSQVLFGTPRDTEAFF
>.|.|TRBV19|TRBJ2-2
TGTGCCAGTACTATGTACACCGGGGAGCTGTTTTTT
CASTMYTGELFF
>.|once|TRBV2|TRBJ2-6
TGTGCCAGCCGGTTAAGTTTCTCTGGGGCCAACGTCCTGACTTTC
CASRLSFSGANVLTF
>.|few|TRBV5-1|TRBJ1-6
TGCGCCAGCAGCCCATACCCCGGGGCCGACAGGTCCCTCCACTTT
CASSPYPGADRSLHF
>.|once|TRBV28|TRBJ2-3
TGTGCCAGCAGTCACCCGGGGGACACAGATACGCAGTATTTT
CASSHPGDTDTQYF
>TRBD2|.|TRBV7-7|TRBJ2-2
TGTGCTAGCAGCCCCGGGAGGGCGTGGACCGGGGAGCTGTTTTTT
CASSPGRAWTGELFF